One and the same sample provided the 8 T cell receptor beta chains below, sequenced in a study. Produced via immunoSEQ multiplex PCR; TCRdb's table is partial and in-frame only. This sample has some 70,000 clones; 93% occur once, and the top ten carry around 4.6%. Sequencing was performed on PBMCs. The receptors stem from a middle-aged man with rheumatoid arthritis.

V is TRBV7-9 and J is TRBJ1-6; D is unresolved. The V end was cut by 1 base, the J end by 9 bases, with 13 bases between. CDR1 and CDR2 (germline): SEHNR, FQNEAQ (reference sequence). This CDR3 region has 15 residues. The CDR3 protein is CASSLEVGGTSPLHF. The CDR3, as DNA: TGTGCCAGCAGCTTAGAAGTTGGCGGTACTTCACCCCTCCACTTT.

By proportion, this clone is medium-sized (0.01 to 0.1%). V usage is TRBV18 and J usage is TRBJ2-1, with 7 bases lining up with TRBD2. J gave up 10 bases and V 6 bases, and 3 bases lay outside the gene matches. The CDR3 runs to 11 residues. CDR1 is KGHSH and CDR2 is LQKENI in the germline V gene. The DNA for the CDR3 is TGTGCCAGCTCGCCGGGACTAGAGCAGTTCTTC. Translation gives CASSPGLEQFF.

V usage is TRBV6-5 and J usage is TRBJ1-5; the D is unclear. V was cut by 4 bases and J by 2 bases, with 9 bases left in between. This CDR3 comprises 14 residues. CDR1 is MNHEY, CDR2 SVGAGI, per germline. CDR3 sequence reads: CASSSDWGNQPQHF. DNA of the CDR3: TGTGCCAGCAGTTCTGATTGGGGCAATCAGCCCCAGCATTTT.

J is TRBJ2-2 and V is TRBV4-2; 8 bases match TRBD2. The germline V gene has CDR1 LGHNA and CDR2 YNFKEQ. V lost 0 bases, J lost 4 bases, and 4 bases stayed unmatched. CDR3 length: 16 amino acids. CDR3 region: CASSQDVLAGTGELFF. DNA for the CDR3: TGTGCCAGCAGCCAAGATGTCCTAGCGGGCACCGGGGAGCTGTTTTTT.

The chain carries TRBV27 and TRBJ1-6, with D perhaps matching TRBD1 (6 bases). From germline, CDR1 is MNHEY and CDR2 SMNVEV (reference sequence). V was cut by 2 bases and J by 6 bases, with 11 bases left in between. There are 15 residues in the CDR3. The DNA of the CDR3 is TGTGCCAGCAGTTTAGGGTCAGGGGTTAATTCACCCCTCCACTTT. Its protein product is CASSLGSGVNSPLHF.

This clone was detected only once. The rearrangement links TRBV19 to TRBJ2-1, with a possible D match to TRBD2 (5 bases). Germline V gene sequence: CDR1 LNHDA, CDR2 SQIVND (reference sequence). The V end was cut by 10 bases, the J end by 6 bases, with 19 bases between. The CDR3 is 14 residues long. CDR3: CATLDGGLLNEQFF. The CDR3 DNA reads TGTGCCACTCTGGACGGTGGACTCCTCAATGAGCAGTTCTTC. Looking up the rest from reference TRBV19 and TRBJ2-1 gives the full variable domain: DGGITQSPKYLFRKEGQNVTLSCEQNLNHDAMYWYRQDPGQGLRLIYYSQIVNDFQKGDIAEGYSVSREKKESFPLTVTSAQKNPTAFYLCATLDGGLLNEQFFGPGTRLTVL.

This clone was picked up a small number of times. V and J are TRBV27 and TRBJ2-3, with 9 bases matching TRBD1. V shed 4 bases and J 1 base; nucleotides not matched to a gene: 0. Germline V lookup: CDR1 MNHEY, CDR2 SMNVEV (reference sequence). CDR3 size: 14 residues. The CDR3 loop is CASSWDRGTDTQYF. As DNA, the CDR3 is TGTGCCAGCAGTTGGGACAGGGGCACAGATACGCAGTATTTT.

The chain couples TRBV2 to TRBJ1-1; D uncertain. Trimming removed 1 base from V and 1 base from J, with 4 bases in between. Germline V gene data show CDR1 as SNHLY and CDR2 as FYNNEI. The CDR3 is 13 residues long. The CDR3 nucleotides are TGTGCCAGCAGTGAAGGGAGGAACACTGAAGCTTTCTTT. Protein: CASSEGRNTEAFF.